This TCR beta chain was sequenced for a study of blood T cell repertoires in COVID-19. Study in general: The cDNA or gDNA used as material had been derived from T cells, B-cell-depleted T cells, or PBMCs.

Looked up from germline, CDR1 is MGHRA and CDR2 is YSYEKL. V gave up 4 bases and J gave up 6 bases, with 19 bases separating them. The CDR3 spans 15 residues. TCRdb's copy holds only in-frame clones and misses some; the assay was immunoSEQ multiplex PCR. Among about 150,000 clones, around four fifths were seen once, and the ten largest hold under 15%. This receptor was obtained from a man between 65 and 79 years old who had recovered from COVID-19. Sequencing used peripheral blood. The chain combines TRBV4-1 with TRBJ2-7; TRBD1 might be the D (6 bases). The CDR3 nucleotides read TGCGCCAGCAGCCCTGACCTTACAGGGCCTCGCGAGCAGTACTTC. Translation: CASSPDLTGPREQYF.